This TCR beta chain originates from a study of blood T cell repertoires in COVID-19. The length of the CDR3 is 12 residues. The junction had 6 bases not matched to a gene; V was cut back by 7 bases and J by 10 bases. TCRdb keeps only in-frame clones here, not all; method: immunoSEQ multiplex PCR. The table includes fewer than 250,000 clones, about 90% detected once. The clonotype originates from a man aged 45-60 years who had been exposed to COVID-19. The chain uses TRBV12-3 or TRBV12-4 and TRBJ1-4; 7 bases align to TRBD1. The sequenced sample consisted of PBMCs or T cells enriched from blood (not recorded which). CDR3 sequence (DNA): TGTGCCAGCAAAATACGGACAGGAAAACTGTTTTTT. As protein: CASKIRTGKLFF.